This T cell receptor beta chain was captured by sequencing in a study of blood T cells in healthy people across ages. Overall study findings and caveats: As naive T cell percentage varied, TCR beta diversity correlated strongly with it.

A note on this clonotype: As yet, its antigen is unknown.

The CDR3 consists of 16 residues. The use of a sample-barcoded 5' primer and a J-beta primer mix characterized a second PCR of roughly 6 to 11 cycles. Each CDR3 protein is one row after TCRdb ran MiXCR on the 5' RACE reads. This table holds about 1.1 million distinct CDR3 sequences, 35% to 45% found once. The receptor was derived from a man aged 18 to 35 in good health. The sequenced material came from blood. V gene TRBV21-1 combines with J gene TRBJ1-6. TRBV21-1 constitutes a pseudogene. The CDR3 loop reads CASKGHRSSYNSPLHF. CDR3 sequence (DNA): TGTGCCAGCAAGGGCCACAGGAGCTCCTATAATTCACCCCTCCACTTT.